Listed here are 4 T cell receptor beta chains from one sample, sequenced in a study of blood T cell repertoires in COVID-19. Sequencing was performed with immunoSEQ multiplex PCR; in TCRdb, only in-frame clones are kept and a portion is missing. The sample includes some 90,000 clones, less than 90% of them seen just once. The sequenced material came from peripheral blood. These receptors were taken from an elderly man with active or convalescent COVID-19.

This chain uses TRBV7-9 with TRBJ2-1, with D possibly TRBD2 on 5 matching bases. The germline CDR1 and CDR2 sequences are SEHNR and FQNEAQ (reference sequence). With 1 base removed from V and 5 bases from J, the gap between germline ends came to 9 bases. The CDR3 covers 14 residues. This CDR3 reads CASSLVTGNNEQFF. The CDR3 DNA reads TGTGCCAGCAGCTTAGTTACGGGAAACAATGAGCAGTTCTTC.

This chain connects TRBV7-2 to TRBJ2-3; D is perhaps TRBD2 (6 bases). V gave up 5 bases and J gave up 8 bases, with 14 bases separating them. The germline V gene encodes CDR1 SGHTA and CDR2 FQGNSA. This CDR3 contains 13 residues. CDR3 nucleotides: TGTGCCAGCAGCCTCGACCGGGGGAGTACGCAGTATTTT. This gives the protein CASSLDRGSTQYF.

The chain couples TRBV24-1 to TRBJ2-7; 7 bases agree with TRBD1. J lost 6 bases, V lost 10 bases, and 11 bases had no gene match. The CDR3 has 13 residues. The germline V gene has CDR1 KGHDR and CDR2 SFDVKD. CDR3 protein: CATAQGITGEQYF. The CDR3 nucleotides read TGTGCCACAGCACAGGGGATTACTGGCGAGCAGTACTTC.

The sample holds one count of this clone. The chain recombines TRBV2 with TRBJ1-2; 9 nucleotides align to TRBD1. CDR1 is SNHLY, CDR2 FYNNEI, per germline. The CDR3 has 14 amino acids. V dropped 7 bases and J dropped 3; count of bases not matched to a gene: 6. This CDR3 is CASKQGASHYGYTF. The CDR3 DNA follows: TGTGCCAGCAAACAGGGGGCGAGCCACTATGGCTACACCTTC.